This TCR beta chain was found in a study of blood T cells in healthy people across ages. Points from the study as a whole: The CMV status of each donor remained undetermined, and this could have confounded shifts in expanded clonotypes.

A J-beta primer mix and a sample-barcoded 5' primer were used in a second PCR of about 6 to 12 cycles. Every cDNA molecule carried a tag from a template-switch adaptor bearing 12 random nucleotides. TCRdb reprocessed the 5' RACE reads via MiXCR and lists one record per CDR3 protein. Of over 1,500,000 distinct CDR3 sequences in the sample, 39% were seen once. This clonotype appeared many times. Antigen: not known. This CDR3 contains 18 residues. Germline V gene data show CDR1 as KGHSH and CDR2 as LQKENI. Unmatched junction bases numbered 14, after V lost 2 bases and J lost 5 bases. Every sample had a minimum of 7 million PBMCs isolated.

This chain uses TRBV18 with TRBJ2-5; 10 nucleotides agree with TRBD1. This receptor was taken from a human donor in good health. Input material: blood. The DNA of the CDR3 is TGTGCCAGCTCACCAACCGCGGGACAGGGGCTGGCCGGCGAGACCCAGTACTTC. Translating it yields CASSPTAGQGLAGETQYF.